Included here is one T cell receptor (beta chain) sequence, with context. This clonotype was detected ten times or more. Its antigen has not been determined. No base quality values were provided; no much bigger clone lies one nucleotide off. Measured from the cysteine to the phenylalanine, the CDR3 is 18 residues long. This entry keeps only the CDR3 DNA: 54 bases, framed from base 1. Looking up the germline V gene (reference sequence) yields CDR1 LGHDT and CDR2 YNNKEL. The junction shows trimming of 4 bases on V and 0 bases on J, plus 19 bases between the germline ends. The entry originates in a study of blood T cells in healthy people across ages (dated by TCRdb to about 2015). Regarding the complete study: Template switching captured roughly one uniquely barcoded TCR beta cDNA molecule per two T cells in model experiments. To track age-related changes in TCR beta repertoire diversity, the study relied on deep sequencing normalized with unique cDNA molecular identifiers. Donors were grouped into four age groups: young (average roughly 17 years), middle-aged (roughly 38), aged (approximately 67) and long-lived (over 80). To avoid experimental bias, donors of different ages were randomly spread across the sequencing lanes. For two donors (one aged 18 to 30 and one aged 80 or older), the study analyzed two additional independent replicas of 1 million unique cDNA reads from the same blood draw. Paper-wide results and their limitations: Since profiling was done on bulk unsorted PBMCs, naive and antigen-experienced compartments could not be conclusively compared. Compared with the aged group, the long-lived group had more naive CD4+ T cells, fewer expanded clones and increased TCR diversity, suggesting age selection. As age increased, observed TCR beta diversity per million T cells dropped in a roughly linear way, and a significant reduction was already evident by age 40. The CMV infection status of donors was not known, potentially confounding age-related changes in expanded clonotypes. Estimates of total diversity based on one million sequenced T cells were regarded as lower bounds and as underestimates. The percentage of naive T cells measured by flow cytometry correlated strongly with observed TCR beta diversity.

Preparation of the library involved 5' RACE. Sequencing used an Illumina HiSeq 2500. The second PCR ran for about 6 to 11 cycles and used a J-beta primer mix along with a sample-barcoded 5' primer. A unique molecular identifier was introduced onto each TCR beta cDNA molecule by a template-switch 5' adaptor carrying 12 random nucleotides. Each sample yielded at least 2.5 million CDR3-containing paired-end reads. First-strand cDNA was synthesized from all RNA with the Mint cDNA synthesis kit, primed by a TRBC-specific oligonucleotide. All cDNA was treated with uracil-DNA glycosylase and then went through a first 18-cycle PCR with the universal primers M1SS and BC2_uni_R. The authors' pipeline ran thus. Each sample was normalized by randomly selecting 1 million high-quality reads, each carrying a distinct molecular identifier. Instead of being binned into consensus sequences, reads with shared molecular identifiers were discarded. MiTCR, set to a Q25 quality threshold and the strictest error-elimination algorithm, was used for CDR3 identification, clonotype clustering and error correction. A nonparametric unseen species model using Euler transformation provided a lower-bound estimate of total TCR beta diversity. The public reads were quality trimmed at Q25 with fastp and then assembled into clones with MiXCR by TCRdb, keeping productive beta chains. Rows with one shared CDR3 protein collapse into an entry with the most common genes and DNA. V and J calls and clone size were set by TCRdb, not the authors. Present in this sample are around 1.5 million distinct CDR3 sequences, approximately 32% of which were seen just once. Roughly 10% of the sample is taken by the ten largest.

Donors were about 36 systemically healthy Caucasian individuals from Russia aged 6 to 90 years. Ten milliliters of peripheral blood were drawn from each donor into EDTA-treated Vacutainer tubes. PBMCs were isolated by Ficoll-Paque density-gradient centrifugation, with at least 7 million obtained per sample. Trizol reagent was used to extract total RNA from the PBMCs, yielding at least 5.5 micrograms per sample. Naive CD45RAhigh/CD27high T cell percentages were measured by flow cytometry on a PBMC aliquot from every donor. The clonotype was recovered from a woman aged 25 to 39 in good health. This chain joins TRBV3-1 to TRBJ2-1; the best D guess is TRBD1, with 6 bases matching. The sequencing input was blood. The base sequence is TGTGCCAGCAGCCGCTATCCGCAGGGGTCGAGCTCCTACAATGAGCAGTTCTTC. Its protein reads: CASSRYPQGSSSYNEQFF.